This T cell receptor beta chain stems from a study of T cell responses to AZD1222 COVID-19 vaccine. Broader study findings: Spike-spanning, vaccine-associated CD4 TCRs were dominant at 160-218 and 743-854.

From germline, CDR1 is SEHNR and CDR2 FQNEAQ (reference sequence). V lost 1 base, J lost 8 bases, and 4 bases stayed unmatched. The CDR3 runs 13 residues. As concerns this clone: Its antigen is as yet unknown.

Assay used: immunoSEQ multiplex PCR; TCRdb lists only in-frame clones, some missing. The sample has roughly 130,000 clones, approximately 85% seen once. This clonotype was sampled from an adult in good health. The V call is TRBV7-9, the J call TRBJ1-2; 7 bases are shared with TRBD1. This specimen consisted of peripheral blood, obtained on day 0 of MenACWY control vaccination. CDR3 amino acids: CASSLGGGDGYTF. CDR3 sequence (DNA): TGTGCCAGCAGCTTAGGAGGGGGCGACGGCTACACCTTC.